This section outlines one T cell receptor beta chain sequence together with its context. Trimming pared 5 bases from V and 9 bases from J, leaving 11 bases between. The CDR3 sequence is 12 residues long. Per the germline V gene, CDR1 is SGHTA and CDR2 is FQGTGA. The data originate from a study of somatic mutations in cytotoxic T cells in rheumatoid arthritis. Assay used: immunoSEQ multiplex PCR; TCRdb lists only in-frame clones, some missing. The sample lists tens of thousands of clones, under 85% occurring once. The receptor's source is a man between 40 and 49 years old in good health. Material for sequencing was CD8+ T cells sorted from blood. The chain employs TRBV7-3 and TRBJ2-1; D is undetermined. CDR3 sequence: CASSPITGEQFF. The DNA of the CDR3 is TGTGCCAGCAGCCCCATCACGGGTGAGCAGTTCTTC.